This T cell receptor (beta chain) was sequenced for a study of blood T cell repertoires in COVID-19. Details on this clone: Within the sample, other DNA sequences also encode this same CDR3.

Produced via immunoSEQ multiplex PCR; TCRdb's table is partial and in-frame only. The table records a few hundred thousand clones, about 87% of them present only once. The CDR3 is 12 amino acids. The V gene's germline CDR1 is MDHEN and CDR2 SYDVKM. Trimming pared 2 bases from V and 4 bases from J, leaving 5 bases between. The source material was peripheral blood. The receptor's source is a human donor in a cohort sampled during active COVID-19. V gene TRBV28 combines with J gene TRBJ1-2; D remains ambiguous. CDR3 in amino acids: CASSLGLYGYTF. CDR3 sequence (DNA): TGTGCCAGCAGTTTAGGGCTCTATGGCTACACCTTC.